This T cell receptor (beta chain) was captured by sequencing in a study of cytomegalovirus exposure and HLA in healthy donors. Study-wide findings and caveats: In vitro data verified a few CMV-associated chains as specific for CMV antigens. CMV serostatus was the sole immune exposure information available. Within the data, a cluster of highly shared sequence variants was likely a sequencing artifact.

PCR employed 60 Vbeta and 13 Jbeta primers. In the original processing: About 10 million shared chains were among tens of millions of unique TCR beta chains counted in a later analysis. Clones were read by immunoSEQ multiplex PCR, and TCRdb kept only the in-frame ones, dropping some. D and trimming come from the DNA, and the V and J calls and clone size come from that table. Among 300,000 or so clones listed, around four fifths were seen once. The CDR3 consists of 14 residues. Germline V lookup: CDR1 SGHTA, CDR2 FQGNSA. The V end lost 1 base, the J end lost 2 bases, and 8 bases lay between the germline ends. Of note for this clone: The antigen remains undetermined.

This receptor was obtained from a middle-aged woman in good health and CMV-seropositive. The V call is TRBV7-2, the J call TRBJ2-5, with D possibly being TRBD2 (5 bases). The sequenced material came from PBMCs. DNA of the CDR3: TGTGCCAGCAGCTTAGGAGGGCAACAAGAGACCCAGTACTTC. Translated, it gives CASSLGGQQETQYF.